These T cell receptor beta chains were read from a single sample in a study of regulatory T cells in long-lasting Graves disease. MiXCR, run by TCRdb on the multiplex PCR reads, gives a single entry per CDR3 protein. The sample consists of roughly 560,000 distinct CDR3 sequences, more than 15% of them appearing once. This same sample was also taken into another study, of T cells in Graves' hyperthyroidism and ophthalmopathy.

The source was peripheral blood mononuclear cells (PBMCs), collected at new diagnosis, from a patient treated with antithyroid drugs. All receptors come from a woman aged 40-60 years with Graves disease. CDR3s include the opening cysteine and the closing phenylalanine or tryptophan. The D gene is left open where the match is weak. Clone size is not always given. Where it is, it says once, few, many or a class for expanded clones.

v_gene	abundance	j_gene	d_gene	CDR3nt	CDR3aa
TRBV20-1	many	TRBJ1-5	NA	TGCAGTGCCAAAGCCACCTCAAATCAGCCCCAGCATTTT	CSAKATSNQPQHF
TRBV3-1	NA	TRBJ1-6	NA	TGTGCCAGCAGCCCTGAGCACAGATTCAATTCACCCCTCCACTTT	CASSPEHRFNSPLHF
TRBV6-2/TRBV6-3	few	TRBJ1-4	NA	TGTGCCAGCAGTTACTCAGCCAGAACAACTAATGAAAAACTGCTTTTT	CASSYSARTTNEKLLF
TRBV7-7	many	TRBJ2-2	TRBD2	TGTGCCAGCAGACCACATGGAGCGGGGGGACGAACCGGGGAGCTGTTTTTT	CASRPHGAGGRTGELFF
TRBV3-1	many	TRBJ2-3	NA	TGTGCCAGCAGCCAAGTAATGGGCGCAGATACGCAGTATTTT	CASSQVMGADTQYF
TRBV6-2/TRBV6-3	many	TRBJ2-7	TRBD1	TGTGCCAGCAGTTACGAAAGGGACAGGACCGAGCAGTACTTC	CASSYERDRTEQYF
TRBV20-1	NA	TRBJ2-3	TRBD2	TGCAGTGCTTGGACTAGCACCACAGATACGCAGTATTTT	CSAWTSTTDTQYF
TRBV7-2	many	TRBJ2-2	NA	TGTGCCAGCAGACCGACCCATTTAGGGGGCACCGGGGAGCTGTTTTTT	CASRPTHLGGTGELFF
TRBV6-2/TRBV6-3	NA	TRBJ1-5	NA	TGTGCCAGCAGCGCCCGTGCGACGGCGGATGGACCCCAGCATTTT	CASSARATADGPQHF
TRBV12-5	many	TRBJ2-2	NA	TGTGCTACCGTGGCACCACCCGCGAACACCGGGGAGCTGTTTTTT	CATVAPPANTGELFF